This paragraph covers one TCR beta chain sequence. The clone's antigen remains unknown. Base qualities are not provided; no much larger clone lies one nucleotide away. The trial excluded patients who had a history of autoimmune disease or were on systemic immunosuppression. Peripheral blood for TCR sequencing was collected from all dose cohorts at baseline, on cycle 4 day 1, and on cycle 7 day 1. Samples came from an open-label, multicenter, first-in-human phase I dose-escalation trial of ivuxolimab. Adults with locally advanced or metastatic melanoma, renal cell carcinoma, hepatocellular carcinoma or head and neck squamous cell carcinoma were enrolled in the trial. CD4+ and CD8+ T cells were sorted separately from peripheral blood before TCR sequencing. This record belongs to a study of OX40 agonist ivuxolimab in advanced cancers. In the study overall: Ivuxolimab, which targeted the costimulatory receptor OX40 (CD134), was an agonistic, fully human IgG2 monoclonal antibody. Intravenous ivuxolimab was administered to patients every 2 weeks at six dose levels: 0.01, 0.1, 0.3, 1.5, 3 and 10 mg/kg. Of the approximately 50 dose-escalation patients, hepatocellular carcinoma was present in about 20, melanoma in around 15, renal cell carcinoma in 9 and head and neck cancer in 9. In the dose-escalation cohort, about four fifths of patients were male, and the mean age was approximately 60 years with a range of roughly 23 to 79. Prior anti-PD-1, anti-PD-L1 or anti-CTLA-4 therapy was permitted, and roughly two fifths of dose-escalation patients had received checkpoint inhibitors. Three dose-escalation patients achieved partial responses, one with hepatocellular carcinoma and two with cutaneous melanoma. Peripheral TCRbeta sequencing was intended to test whether TCR sequence diversity was altered and clonal T-cell expansion was caused by ivuxolimab. The paper describes the monotherapy dose-escalation part (N ≈ 50 patients) of the phase I trial of ivuxolimab. Broader findings and caveats from the paper: After ivuxolimab, expanded clones were on average more numerous among CD8+ T cells than among CD4+ T cells. Low levels of normalized T-cell clonal expansion were also seen in some patients who did not respond. At doses from 0.1 to 3.0 mg/kg, clonal expansion was seen in both CD4+ and CD8+ blood T cells between baseline and week 6. In partial responders in the 0.1-3.0 mg/kg groups, normalized peripheral clonal expansion was found to be among the lowest, especially among CD8+ T cells. Which antigens the clonally expanded peripheral T cells were specific for was not determined.

From its cysteine to its phenylalanine, the CDR3 spans 15 amino acids. The kept DNA is CDR3 alone, 45 bases in frame from the first base. CDR1 LNHDA and CDR2 SQIVND were looked up in the germline V gene (reference sequence). V is shortened by 6 bases, J by 0 bases, and the region joining them spans 9 bases. Genomic DNA was isolated from the sorted cells so that the TCRbeta CDR3 region could be sequenced. The immunoSEQ Assay was used to sequence the TCRbeta CDR3 regions. TCRdb holds this immuneACCESS table with in-frame rearrangements only. Some clones are missing; in checked studies, unresolved V genes explain under half, and the rest has no known cause. This sample is represented by tens of thousands of clones; 80% to 95% of them were singletons. Clones ranked in the top ten supply over 0.6% of the sample.

This sample comprised CD4+ or CD8+ T cells sorted from blood, obtained in a trial of the OX40 agonist ivuxolimab. This clonotype was sampled from an adult with an advanced solid tumor such as melanoma, head and neck, liver or kidney cancer. The chain is assembled from TRBV19 and TRBJ2-6; possibly the D gene is TRBD2, per 6 matching bases. The DNA sequence is given as TGTGCCAGTAGGGAGGGAAGCTCTGGGGCCAACGTCCTGACTTTC. This is translated as CASREGSSGANVLTF. Outside the CDR3, residues come from the reference TRBV19 and TRBJ2-6 proteins, so the full variable domain is: DGGITQSPKYLFRKEGQNVTLSCEQNLNHDAMYWYRQDPGQGLRLIYYSQIVNDFQKGDIAEGYSVSREKKESFPLTVTSAQKNPTAFYLCASREGSSGANVLTFGAGSRLTVL.